The sequence of this T cell receptor (beta chain) was determined in a study of patients and donors after allogeneic stem cell transplantation. MiXCR was run by TCRdb on the RT-PCR reads, yielding one entry per CDR3 protein. Among approximately 170,000 distinct CDR3 sequences listed, roughly 30% were seen once. Trimming cost V 0 bases and J 0 bases, with 2 bases left between them. The CDR3 spans 13 residues. Germline CDR1 LGHNA, CDR2 YNFKEQ. The receptor was isolated from a human donor who was either an allogeneic HSCT recipient or a stem cell or donor lymphocyte infusion donor (not recorded which). It is not recorded whose cells these are; they may come from a transplant donor. Source material: blood, either unsorted or a sorted T cell fraction (not recorded which). This chain connects TRBV4-2 to TRBJ1-2; D gene unclear. The DNA of the CDR3 is TGTGCCAGCAGCCAAGATACTAACTATGGCTACACCTTC. Translating gives CASSQDTNYGYTF.